The source of this TCR beta chain is a study of low-dose radiotherapy and immunotherapy resistance in tumors. As for the study in general: Doses delivered to Cohort 2 were 1 Gy per fraction every two weeks, amounting to 13 Gy over 26 weeks.

Every donor's regimen consisted of nivolumab, ipilimumab, aspirin, low-dose cyclophosphamide and low-dose radiotherapy. This CDR3 is 14 amino acids long. Per the germline V gene, CDR1 is KGHDR and CDR2 is SFDVKD. V shed 10 bases and J 1 base; nucleotides not matched to a gene: 5. TRAV- and TRBV-specific primers primed first-strand cDNA, covering alpha and beta chains. TCRs underwent about 20 PCR cycles of amplification with a constant-region primer and V-primer adapter. MiXCR was run by TCRdb on the reads, yielding one entry per CDR3 protein. The top ten hold approximately 5.2% of the sample, which has around 17,000 distinct CDR3 sequences, approximately 63% seen once.

The TCR comes from a human donor with advanced metastatic prostate, ovarian, gallbladder or colorectal cancer (not recorded which). This table probably holds off-target reads from a library built for another chain. This chain joins TRBV24-1 and TRBJ1-5; 8 bases fit TRBD1. The CDR3, as DNA: TGTGCCACTCGGACAGGGAAAAGCAATCAGCCCCAGCATTTT. This codes for CATRTGKSNQPQHF.